This TCR beta chain was profiled in a study of T-cell reconstitution after alpha-beta-depleted transplantation in children. Preparation of the TCRbeta library involved a method that used unique molecular identifiers. TCRdb redid the calling of the PCR reads with MiXCR, one entry per CDR3 protein. The sample records hundreds of thousands of distinct CDR3 sequences, about 12% being singletons. V was pared by 5 bases and J by 5 bases, with 8 bases of the junction left unmatched. Germline lookup yields CDR1 SGHNT and CDR2 YENEEA. The CDR3 loop spans 15 amino acids. The clonotype was recovered from a girl aged 2-15 years with congenital amegakaryocytic thrombocytopenia, due to receive a stem cell transplant. The material sequenced was PBMCs, taken before TCRalphabeta/CD19-depleted stem cell transplant. The V call is TRBV11-3, the J call TRBJ2-3, with 9 bases that match TRBD1. This CDR3 reads CASSLLTGGRDTQYF. CDR3 nucleotide sequence: TGTGCCAGCAGCCTATTGACAGGGGGTAGAGATACGCAGTATTTT.